This T cell receptor (beta chain) is drawn from a study of cytomegalovirus exposure and HLA in healthy donors. Study-wide results and limits: According to a later analysis, most TCR beta chains associated with CMV appeared HLA-restricted.

Germline V gene sequence: CDR1 KGHSH, CDR2 LQKENI. The CDR3 is 18 amino acids. V shed 0 bases, J shed 6 bases, and the junction held 9 bases outside the gene matches. It was with 60 Vbeta and 13 Jbeta primers that the PCR ran. Profiled with immunoSEQ multiplex PCR; TCRdb holds only in-frame clones, not every one. The sample yields some 130,000 clones, around 77% seen once. Note on this clone: The antigen is unknown.

The chain joins TRBV18 to TRBJ2-2; TRBD2 matches 11 bases. Source material: PBMCs. This receptor was identified in a man aged 50-59 years in good health and CMV-seronegative. This CDR3 is CASSPPETSGKGAGELFF. The CDR3 coding sequence is TGTGCCAGCTCACCACCGGAGACTAGCGGGAAGGGGGCCGGGGAGCTGTTTTTT.